This entry lists 23 T cell receptor beta chains sequenced from one sample in a study of blood T cell repertoires in COVID-19. Libraries were prepared by immunoSEQ multiplex PCR; TCRdb keeps only in-frame clonotypes and omits some of them. The sample contains under 200,000 clones, around 80% of which appear only once. Sequenced input: peripheral blood. These receptors were collected from a man in his sixties with acute or convalescent COVID-19.

The chain couples TRBV6-4 to TRBJ2-1; 11 bases align to TRBD2. The CDR3 consists of 13 residues. In germline, CDR1 is MRHNA, CDR2 SNTAGT. With V trimmed by 5 bases and J by 7 bases, 1 base remained unmatched. This CDR3 is CASSRTSGNEQFF. CDR3 coding DNA: TGTGCCAGCAGTAGGACTAGCGGGAATGAGCAGTTCTTC.

The V call is TRBV5-4, the J call TRBJ1-2; D may be TRBD1 (6 bases). The CDR3 is 15 amino acids. The V gene's germline CDR1 is SGHNT and CDR2 YYREEE (reference sequence). V lost 4 bases and J 4 bases, leaving 17 bases between the germline ends. In nucleotides, the CDR3 is TGTGCCAGCAGCCCCGGGGGGGGCGCGAGCTATGGCTACACCTTC. It is translated as CASSPGGGASYGYTF.

The CDR3 region is CASTQDSSYNEQFF. Written as DNA, the CDR3 is TGTGCCAGCACCCAGGACTCCTCCTACAATGAGCAGTTCTTC. The rearrangement joins TRBV11-1 to TRBJ2-1; maybe TRBD2 (5 bases). V was shortened by 7 bases and J by 0 bases, with 10 bases between the two germline ends. There are 14 residues in the CDR3. Germline V gene sequence: CDR1 SGHAT, CDR2 FQDESV (reference sequence).

As for this clone: At one boundary the junction diverges from the germline segment, which might be a read error. This chain uses TRBV4-2 with TRBJ2-3; 7 bases are shared with TRBD2. Looked up from germline, CDR1 is LGHNA and CDR2 is YNFKEQ. The CDR3 extends over 14 amino acids. CDR3 sequence reads: CASSQDRGAGRGDF. The CDR3 DNA follows: TGTGCCAGCAGCCAAGATCGGGGAGCGGGGCGAGGTGATTTT.

This clone has just a few counts. V is TRBV2 and J is TRBJ1-4, with 7 bases identical to TRBD1. This CDR3 contains 13 residues. The V segment lost 10 bases and the J segment 8 bases; nucleotides outside the gene matches: 10. Germline loops: CDR1 SNHLY, CDR2 FYNNEI. Here the CDR3 reads CATGGTDEEKLFF. For the CDR3, the DNA is TGTGCCACCGGCGGGACAGATGAGGAAAAACTGTTTTTT.

The chain combines TRBV30 with TRBJ2-1, with 12 bases lining up with TRBD2. V dropped 4 bases and J dropped 7; count of bases not matched to a gene: 8. Germline lookup yields CDR1 GTSNPN and CDR2 SVGIG (reference sequence). The CDR3 covers 15 residues. CDR3 nucleotides: TGTGCCTGGACCGAACGACTAGCGGGAGTTAATGAGCAGTTCTTC. The encoded protein is CAWTERLAGVNEQFF.

This clone was seen only a few times. The chain links TRBV4-1 to TRBJ1-5; the match to TRBD1 covers 9 bases. The junction had 6 bases not matched to a gene; V was cut back by 5 bases and J by 4 bases. Germline loops: CDR1 MGHRA, CDR2 YSYEKL. The length of the CDR3 is 15 residues. CDR3 nucleotides: TGCGCCAGCAGCAACCCCGGACAGGGGAATCAGCCCCAGCATTTT. Translating it yields CASSNPGQGNQPQHF.

V usage is TRBV19 and J usage is TRBJ2-6, with 9 bases fitting TRBD1. The CDR3 has 14 residues. The V and J ends lost 6 bases and 4 bases, in that order; junction bases with no gene match: 1. CDR1 LNHDA and CDR2 SQIVND come from the germline V gene (reference sequence). The CDR3 loop is CASRQGAGANVLTF. The CDR3 DNA reads TGTGCCAGTAGACAGGGGGCCGGGGCCAACGTCCTGACTTTC.

V and J are TRBV11-2 and TRBJ1-2; TRBD1 aligns across 10 bases. V lost 5 bases and J lost 1; bases outside the gene matches: 4. CDR3 length: 15 amino acids. Per germline, CDR1 SGHAT and CDR2 FQNNGV. The CDR3 spells CASSGRTGGNYGYTF. The CDR3 coding sequence is TGTGCCAGCAGCGGGCGGACAGGGGGTAACTATGGCTACACCTTC.

V usage is TRBV6-6 and J usage is TRBJ1-2; 7 bases are shared with TRBD1. With 0 bases clipped from V and 5 bases from J, the junction kept 3 bases outside the gene matches. This CDR3 region has 14 residues. CDR1 and CDR2 from the germline V gene are MNHNY and SVGAGI (reference sequence). The CDR3, as DNA: TGTGCCAGCAGTTACTCTGGGACAGCGTATGGCTACACCTTC. It is translated as CASSYSGTAYGYTF.

This clone came up once. The chain links TRBV6-4 to TRBJ2-3, with 9 bases identical to TRBD2. V lost 8 bases to trimming and J lost 2 bases; unmatched junction nucleotides: 20. The CDR3 runs 19 residues. The germline gives CDR1 MRHNA, CDR2 SNTAGT. The DNA for the CDR3 is TGTGCCAGCTTTGACCCCGAAGGGAGCGGGGGGACCTACACAGATACGCAGTATTTT. It translates to CASFDPEGSGGTYTDTQYF.

This clone appeared once. V is TRBV27 and J is TRBJ1-2, with unresolved D. The CDR3 consists of 13 residues. V dropped 3 bases and J dropped 2 bases, with 7 bases sitting between them. CDR1 is MNHEY and CDR2 is SMNVEV in the germline V gene (reference sequence). The DNA of the CDR3 is TGTGCCAGCAGTTTCCCCGGGAACTATGGCTACACCTTC. It translates to CASSFPGNYGYTF.

The chain carries TRBV5-6 and TRBJ2-4, with a weak D call TRBD1 (5 bases). CDR1 SGHDT and CDR2 YYEEEE come from the germline V gene. The CDR3 covers 16 residues. Trimming stripped 3 bases from V and 0 bases from J, with 13 bases between. The CDR3 DNA is TGTGCCAGCAGCTCCCGTGTGGGGCTAGCCAAAAACATTCAGTACTTC. Amino acid sequence: CASSSRVGLAKNIQYF.

The gene calls are TRBV11-3 and TRBJ1-1; D is perhaps TRBD1 (6 bases). V was pared by 5 bases and J by 5 bases, with 12 bases between. Germline V gives CDR1 SGHNT, CDR2 YENEEA. The CDR3 totals 13 residues. In DNA, the CDR3 is TGTGCCAGCAGCGACACAGGGAGAACTGAAGCTTTCTTT. Translated, it gives CASSDTGRTEAFF.

The chain joins TRBV10-3 to TRBJ1-1; D unresolved. With 3 bases removed from V and 0 bases from J, the gap between germline ends came to 11 bases. Germline lookup yields CDR1 ENHRY and CDR2 SYGVKD. The CDR3 totals 15 residues. CDR3 bases: TGTGCCATCAGTGATTTTGGCACAGTGAACACTGAAGCTTTCTTT. Translation: CAISDFGTVNTEAFF.

The chain recombines TRBV4-1 with TRBJ2-3; 13 bases fit TRBD2. V trimming: 0 bases; J trimming: 0 bases; junction bases outside the gene matches: 6. CDR1 is MGHRA, CDR2 YSYEKL, per germline. There are 19 residues in the CDR3. CDR3 in amino acids: CASSQDNRGLAGSTDTQYF. CDR3 in DNA: TGCGCCAGCAGCCAAGATAACAGGGGACTAGCGGGAAGCACAGATACGCAGTATTTT.

There are a few counts of this clone. J is TRBJ2-7 and V is TRBV4-2; D may be TRBD1 (5 bases). V was shortened by 1 base and J by 6 bases, with 16 bases between the two germline ends. Germline V lookup: CDR1 LGHNA, CDR2 YNFKEQ. The CDR3 covers 15 residues. The CDR3 DNA is TGTGCCAGCAGCCAAGTTACAGGTCTAGTGGGCGAGCAGTACTTC. Translation gives CASSQVTGLVGEQYF.

The chain carries TRBV6-5 and TRBJ2-7, with a possible D match to TRBD2 (5 bases). The CDR3 is 11 residues long. Germline V gene lookup returns CDR1 MNHEY and CDR2 SVGAGI. V was pared by 7 bases and J by 5 bases, with 9 bases between. CDR3 residues: CASKMRDEQYF. The CDR3 nucleotides are TGTGCCAGCAAGATGAGGGACGAGCAGTACTTC.

This clone was seen just once. The V and J genes are TRBV6-4 and TRBJ2-1; D is possibly TRBD1 (6 bases). Per the germline V gene, CDR1 is MRHNA and CDR2 is SNTAGT. The CDR3 spans 14 residues. The germline V and J ends were trimmed by 5 bases and 6 bases, with 14 bases remaining between them. The CDR3 sequence is CASSPRDTGNEQFF. The CDR3 nucleotides are TGTGCCAGCAGTCCCCGGGACACAGGCAATGAGCAGTTCTTC.

The rearrangement uses TRBV11-3 and TRBJ2-2; the D gene is possibly TRBD2 (6 bases). The CDR3 is 16 residues long. V was trimmed by 0 bases and J by 1 base, leaving 9 bases between them. Germline V gene data show CDR1 as SGHNT and CDR2 as YENEEA. The CDR3 DNA reads as TGTGCCAGCAGCTTAGACGGTAGCGGGAACACCGGGGAGCTGTTTTTT. Protein sequence: CASSLDGSGNTGELFF.

This chain connects TRBV19 to TRBJ1-2; tentative D call: TRBD1 (6 bases). The CDR3 has 12 amino acids. Trimming left V 6 bases short and J 1 base short, with 6 bases between. CDR1 is LNHDA and CDR2 is SQIVND in the germline V gene (reference sequence). The CDR3 nucleotides read TGTGCCAGTAGGGACAGTAACTATGGCTACACCTTC. Translated: CASRDSNYGYTF.

V gene TRBV4-3 combines with J gene TRBJ2-1; 8 bases are a match to TRBD1. Germline V gene sequence: CDR1 LGHNA, CDR2 YSLEER. J was trimmed by 2 bases and V by 0 bases; bases with no gene match: 9. The CDR3 is 18 amino acids. The CDR3 coding sequence is TGCGCCAGCAGCCAAGATTTGCACGGACAGGGAGCCTACAATGAGCAGTTCTTC. Its translation is CASSQDLHGQGAYNEQFF.

A few counts support this clone. The chain employs TRBV6-5 and TRBJ1-4, with 7 bases identical to TRBD1. The germline CDR1 and CDR2 sequences are MNHEY and SVGAGI. The CDR3 loop spans 14 amino acids. Trimming took 9 bases from V and 8 from J; bases not matched to a gene: 12. The CDR3 sequence: CASKLGGSGEKLFF. CDR3 sequence (DNA): TGTGCCAGTAAATTAGGGGGCAGCGGCGAAAAACTGTTTTTT.